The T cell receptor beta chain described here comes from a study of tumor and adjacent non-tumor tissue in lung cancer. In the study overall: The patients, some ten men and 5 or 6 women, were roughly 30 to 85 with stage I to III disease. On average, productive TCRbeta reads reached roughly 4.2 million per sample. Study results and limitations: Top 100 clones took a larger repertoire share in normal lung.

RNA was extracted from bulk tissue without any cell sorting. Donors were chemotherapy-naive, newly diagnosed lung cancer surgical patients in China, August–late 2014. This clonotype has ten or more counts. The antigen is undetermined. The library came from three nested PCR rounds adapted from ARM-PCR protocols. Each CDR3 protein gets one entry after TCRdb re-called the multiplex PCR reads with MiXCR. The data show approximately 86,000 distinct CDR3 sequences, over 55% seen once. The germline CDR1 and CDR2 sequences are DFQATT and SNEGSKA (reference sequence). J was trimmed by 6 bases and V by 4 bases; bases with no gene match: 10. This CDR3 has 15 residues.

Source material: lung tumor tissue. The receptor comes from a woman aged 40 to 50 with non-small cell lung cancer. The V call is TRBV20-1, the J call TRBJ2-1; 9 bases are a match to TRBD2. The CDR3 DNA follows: TGCAGTGCTACCTATAGCGGGAGTGGGGCCAATGAGCAGTTCTTC. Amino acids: CSATYSGSGANEQFF.